The present T cell receptor beta chain was sequenced within a study of cytomegalovirus exposure and HLA in healthy donors (dated by TCRdb to about 2017). In terms of the full investigation: According to an earlier analysis of several hundred of the donors, about 179 million T cells yielded over 90 million unique TCR beta sequences and more than 250 Gb of sequence data. In the later analysis, no new phenotypic data were used to find candidate immune exposures; instead, reliance was placed on TCR beta sequences and their occurrence across donors. The study aimed to test whether cataloging public T cell receptors could reveal signatures of past pathogen exposure. A later analysis re-examined previously published TCR beta repertoires from roughly 650 donors and added high-resolution HLA genotyping to investigate patterns of TCR occurrence. In an earlier analysis of 587 of the donors, high-throughput TCR beta sequencing was used to judge whether each TCR beta V gene segment behaved as functional or pseudogenic. Both class I and class II loci were covered by HLA typing, at four-digit resolution. A later genetic analysis used genome-wide SNP genotypes for about 60% of the roughly 700 donors, treating that subset as a discovery cohort. All discovery cohort repertoires had been generated on a single sequencing platform. The study used immunosequencing to profile the T cell repertoires of 666 subjects and linked those repertoires to cytomegalovirus serostatus. Typing coverage differed by locus: A, B, C, DRB1 and DQB1 were typed in about 620-630 donors, DQA1 in 500 to 550, DPA1 in 600 to 610, and DPB1 in just under 490. Across some 400 genotyped donors of the cohort, an average of about 200,000 unique TCR beta nucleotide sequences per donor were sequenced, and roughly a sixth of those sequences were non-productive. A separate validation cohort of roughly 110 different subjects was used in addition to the roughly 700-subject first cohort. Roughly five DR-DQ haplotypes were treated as single units for association and clustering because of strong linkage in the cohort. An early release covering around 630 HLA-typed donors comprised 250 to 350 gigabases of sequencing data and around 80 million unique TCR sequences. Among the approximately 400 genotyped donors, about 85% belonged to the genetic ancestry cluster associated with self-reported Caucasian donors. Donor age, sex, ethnicity and CMV serostatus were compiled together with the repertoire data. The study combined high-throughput TCR immunosequencing, statistical association of individual TCRs with disease status, and machine learning to predict cytomegalovirus infection status. The full study reports these points: V-gene and J-gene trimming of TCR beta chains was associated with a missense DCLRE1C variant in a later genetic analysis, and the association was replicated in an independent cohort. In an earlier analysis of 587 of the donors, most TCR beta V segments were observed in productive rearrangements about 87% or about 30% of the time, broadly matching IMGT annotations. The classifier was reported to diagnose cytomegalovirus status with high specificity and sensitivity in both the original cohort and the validation cohort. Most TCR sequences were observed very rarely across donors, whereas some public TCRs were present in many individuals. The study gave a list of more than 150 TCR beta chains associated with cytomegalovirus. Some IMGT-functional V segments, including TRBV6-2 and TRBV6-3, could not be told apart with the 87-base-pair reads, so those segments were excluded. CMV serostatus was the only immune exposure information available for the cohort. HLA typing was unavailable for some donors at each locus, so association tests used only the typed subset. In vitro tests confirmed that a few of the cytomegalovirus-associated TCR beta chains recognize cytomegalovirus antigens. Most CMV-associated TCR beta chains appeared to be HLA-restricted in a later analysis, and the HLA associations seemed to be driven largely by CMV exposure. According to a later genetic analysis, donors in an Asian-associated ancestry cluster had fewer N-insertions in productive TCRs than the roughly 700-donor mean. Only TCR beta chains were sequenced in this cohort, and the absence of alpha or paired-chain data limited detectable features. The authors suggested that the approach could potentially be extended to other disease states and immunological phenotypes. The earlier analysis of 450 to 700 of the donors excluded some 15 rarely observed V segments, including chromosome 9 orphons, because counts were too low. Correlated functional status among segregating V segments might be attributable to linkage disequilibrium, but an unknown experimental factor could not be ruled out. In a later analysis, HLA-associated TCR beta chains showed more clonal expansion and lower generation probabilities than non-associated chains that were equally common. When HLA alleles, especially DR and DQ, strongly co-occurred, attributing TCR associations to individual alleles was difficult. Several of the top co-occurrence clusters appeared to be linked to parvovirus B19, influenza, CMV and Epstein-Barr virus, according to a later analysis. A group of highly shared sequence variants was considered likely to be a technical artifact of the sequencing pipeline. The presence/absence analyses assumed that sequencing depth was roughly uniform across donors, and that assumption may not be true. In a later analysis, TCR association rates were found to vary across HLA loci, with the most associated TCRs seen for DRB1 alleles and the fewest for HLA-C alleles. In a later analysis, around 17,000 TCR beta sequences were associated with specific HLA alleles at a false discovery rate of 0.05. A further reported finding was that TCR beta sequences accurately predicted the HLA-A and HLA-B alleles for most subjects in the first cohort.

With respect to this clone: The specificity of this receptor is unknown. The input lacks base qualities; no much larger clone sits a single base away.

The library was built by means of the immunoSEQ multiplex PCR assay. For the multiplex PCR, a mixture combining 60 forward primers for TCR Vbeta segments and 13 reverse primers for TCR Jbeta segments was used. Amplification of the CDR3 region of rearranged TCR beta genes was performed with a multiplex PCR assay on genomic DNA. Amplified TCR beta libraries were sequenced as 87-base-pair reads on the Illumina HiSeq System. In the paper's pipeline: A later analysis counted tens of millions of unique TCR beta chains across the 650 to 700 repertoires, and around 9.9 million of these chains were shared by at least two donors. Raw reads were error-corrected and collapsed into unique sequences by a nearest-neighbor algorithm in which closely related sequences were merged to remove PCR and sequencing errors. Alignment of CDR3 sequences to IMGT reference sequences was used to assign V, D and J gene segments. Each retained sequence needed at least a six-nucleotide match to both a V gene segment and a J gene segment. Rearrangements were classified as productive when the CDR3 lacked stop codons and remained in frame with V and J, and all other rearrangements were classified as non-productive. Following IMGT convention, CDR3 was defined as the stretch from the second conserved V-encoded cysteine to the conserved J-encoded phenylalanine. In an earlier analysis of around 540 of the donors, sequences lacking an unambiguous match to a single V gene segment were excluded. In an earlier analysis of more than 500 of the donors, a V segment was called functional when productive rearrangements were above 56.7%, and segregating when the standard deviation between donors exceeded 5%. A statistical classification framework was developed to diagnose cytomegalovirus status using the catalog of TCR beta chain sequences. In a later analysis, V and J genes were assigned by comparing TCR nucleotide sequences against IMGT/GENE-DB human TR gene sequences. In a later analysis, CDR3 sequences and most-parsimonious VDJ recombination scenarios were assigned using the TCRdist pipeline. In a later analysis, each TCR beta chain was defined by its CDR3 amino acid sequence together with its V-gene family, and reads lacking a unique V-gene family were excluded. As a way to deal with suspected cross-contamination and a sequencing artifact, a later analysis dropped under 600 nucleotide sequences that were highly shared and had low generation probability. A later analysis calculated a clonal expansion index for each public chain from normalized within-repertoire ranks of inferred template counts. Generation probabilities in a later analysis came from a VDJ recombination model fitted to out-of-frame rearrangements, and those results were checked against IGoR. Hypergeometric tests were used in a later analysis to score TCR-TCR, TCR-HLA and TCR-CMV co-occurrence, with a repertoire-size bias correction applied to the TCR pairs. To estimate false discovery rates, a later analysis permuted the HLA or CMV assignments 20 times. In a later analysis, co-occurring TCRs were grouped using DBSCAN, and TCRdist sequence similarity was added for clustering within HLA-allele-positive subsets. Co-occurrence clustering excluded repertoires with fewer than 30,000 or more than 120,000 public chains, plus five with anomalous nucleotide sharing. TCRdb re-hosts the immuneACCESS table, in-frame sequences only. Its copies lack some clones; in the studies checked, an unresolved V gene accounts for under half of them, and the cause for the rest is not known. Clone size and the V and J calls come from that table; the DNA yielded D and trimming. The sample includes some 120,000 clones, with around 77% observed a single time. Of the sample, roughly 13% falls within the top ten clones.

The cohort comprised around 700 healthy bone marrow donors. At the time of sampling, all cohort members were nominally healthy, though unrecorded immune exposures were likely present. The donor was CMV seropositive and was included in the group of 289 seropositive cohort members. A peripheral blood sample was collected from each donor, and TCR beta sequencing was performed on peripheral blood mononuclear cells. Genomic DNA extraction from the blood cell samples was performed with the Qiagen DNeasy Blood Extraction Kit. CDR1 and CDR2 are drawn from the germline V gene: SGHVS, FQNEAQ. From the cysteine through the phenylalanine, the CDR3 covers 16 amino acids. Of the read, only the CDR3 DNA is kept; its 48 bases are in frame from base 1. Relative to germline, V is missing 5 bases and J is missing 1 base, with 4 bases of the junction outside any gene match.

This sequence originates from a woman in her forties in good health and CMV-seropositive. Recombination joined TRBV7-8 with TRBJ2-1; TRBD2 fits 11 bases in the junction. Material: PBMCs. The CDR3 protein is CASSPRLAGSYNEQFF. The DNA sequence follows: TGTGCCAGCAGCCCACGACTAGCGGGATCCTACAATGAGCAGTTCTTC. Here the CDR3 is joined to the reference TRBV7-8 and TRBJ2-1 genes, and the full variable domain is: GAGVSQSPRYKVAKRGQDVALRCDPISGHVSLFWYQQALGQGPEFLTYFQNEAQLDKSGLPSDRFFAERPEGSVSTLKIQRTQQEDSAVYLCASSPRLAGSYNEQFFGPGTRLTVL.